This T cell receptor (beta chain) appears in the sequencing data of a study of blood T cell repertoires in COVID-19. About the research overall: Sites in the United States, Italy and Spain provided acute and convalescent COVID-19 samples. The cDNA or gDNA used as material had been derived from T cells, B-cell-depleted T cells, or PBMCs.

Data came from immunoSEQ multiplex PCR; TCRdb stores just in-frame clones and leaves some out. The table has 380,000 or so clones, approximately 85% seen once. With 1 base removed from V and 0 bases from J, the gap between germline ends came to 4 bases. Germline values: CDR1 SGHDN, CDR2 FVKESK. The length of the CDR3 is 15 residues. Adults between roughly 18 and 95 years of age took part from 24 US areas. The clonotype comes from a woman aged 40-49 years with acute COVID-19. The sample comprised PBMCs or T cells enriched from blood (not recorded which). V is TRBV14 and J is TRBJ1-6, with D unclear. The DNA of the CDR3 is TGTGCCAGCAGCCAAGGCAGCTCCTATAATTCACCCCTCCACTTT. Residues: CASSQGSSYNSPLHF.